This entry lists 3 T cell receptor beta chains sequenced from one sample in a study of early T cells in non-severe SARS-CoV-2 infection. TCRdb reanalysed the 5' RACE reads using MiXCR and keeps one entry per CDR3 protein. The data hold 55,000 to 75,000 distinct CDR3 sequences, with around 13% observed a single time. The specimen sequenced was whole blood. The receptors come from an adult who was a healthcare worker with PCR-confirmed SARS-CoV-2 infection or an uninfected control (not recorded which).

Concerning this clonotype: A read error may be the cause here, since a much bigger clone is one base away. Without the conserved terminal phenylalanine or tryptophan, this CDR3 likely stems from a read error. The chain links TRBV6-4 to TRBJ2-3; TRBD1 aligns across 7 bases. V shed 3 bases, J shed 5 bases, and the junction held 2 bases outside the gene matches. The CDR3 totals 13 residues. Per germline, CDR1 MRHNA and CDR2 SNTAGT. CDR3 in amino acids: CASSEQGIDTQYL. In DNA, the CDR3 is TGTGCCAGCAGTGAACAGGGGATAGATACGCAGTATCTT.

This clonotype was counted many times. The gene calls are TRBV29-1 and TRBJ1-1; TRBD1 aligns across 7 bases. CDR3 length equals 15 residues. The V and J ends lost 7 bases and 0 bases, in that order; junction bases with no gene match: 11. The germline CDR1 and CDR2 sequences are SQVTM and ANQGSEA. The CDR3 nucleotides are TGCAGCGCTAGTCGGGACAGCGAAATGAACACTGAAGCTTTCTTT. Residues: CSASRDSEMNTEAFF. Together with reference TRBV29-1 and TRBJ1-1, the CDR3 gives the full variable domain: SAVISQKPSRDICQRGTSLTIQCQVDSQVTMMFWYRQQPGQSLTLIATANQGSEATYESGFVIDKFPISRPNLTFSTLTVSNMSPEDSSIYLCSASRDSEMNTEAFFGQGTRLTVV.

Many counts were recorded for this clonotype. The V call is TRBV6-1, the J call TRBJ1-5, with TRBD1 identical over 7 bases. The J segment lost 1 base and the V segment lost 6 bases, leaving 12 bases of the junction unmatched. In germline, CDR1 is MNHNS, CDR2 SASEGT. The CDR3 sequence is 17 residues long. CDR3 nucleotide sequence: TGTGCCAGCAGCTCCCTGCCGACAGGGAAGAGCAATCAGCCCCAGCATTTT. It yields the protein CASSSLPTGKSNQPQHF.